This T cell receptor (beta chain) originates from a study of cytomegalovirus exposure and HLA in healthy donors (dated by TCRdb to between 2016 and 2019). As for the study more broadly: The approximately 710 repertoires of the first cohort and the approximately 110 validation repertoires were produced on the same platform, according to a later analysis. Along with the approximately 650-subject first cohort, a separate validation cohort of approximately 110 different subjects was used. The study aimed to test whether cataloging public T cell receptors could reveal signatures of past pathogen exposure. High-throughput TCR immunosequencing, statistical association of individual TCRs with disease status, and machine learning were combined to predict cytomegalovirus infection status. On the study overall, not on this receptor specifically: A later analysis found that TCRs clustered in the first cohort also tended to co-occur in the roughly 120 validation repertoires, with about 94% of cluster scores above 0. In both the original and validation cohorts, the classifier was reported to diagnose cytomegalovirus status with high specificity and sensitivity. According to the authors, the approach could potentially be generalized to other disease states and immunological phenotypes. A later analysis had no HLA typing for the validation cohort, so co-occurrence there was scored across all 120 or so repertoires. Across donors, most TCR sequences were observed very rarely, whereas some public TCRs were present in many individuals. The study listed approximately 160 TCR beta chains as associated with cytomegalovirus. A few of the identified cytomegalovirus-associated TCR beta chains were confirmed in vitro to be specific for cytomegalovirus antigens.

The donors were included in the validation cohort of over a hundred subjects, a group kept apart from the approximately 700-subject first cohort. CDR1 LGHNA and CDR2 YSLEER were looked up in the germline V gene. The CDR3 goes from the cysteine to the phenylalanine over 13 residues. Of the read, only the CDR3 DNA is kept; its 39 bases are in frame from base 1. V is pared back by 1 base and J by 7 bases, with 11 bases lying between the germline termini. In the case of this clone: Its antigen specificity is not known. Base qualities were left out, and no much larger clone turns up one base away.

Libraries were made using the immunoSEQ multiplex PCR assay. In the original analysis: To diagnose cytomegalovirus status from the catalog of TCR beta chain sequences, a statistical classification framework was built. TCRdb obtained this table from immuneACCESS and retained in-frame rearrangements with V and J assigned. These tables miss some clones; where compared with another copy, unresolved V genes account for less than half of the shortfall, and the remainder is unexplained. V and J calls and clone size are those listed in that table; D and trimming were worked out from the DNA. The sample has tens of thousands of clones on record, around 95% of them singletons. The ten top clones hold roughly 2% of the sample.

The sequencing sample was made of PBMCs. In this chain, TRBV4-3 is recombined with TRBJ2-7; matching of 5 bases hints at TRBD2 as the D gene. The sequence came from a woman younger than 30 in good health and CMV-seropositive. The nucleotides are TGCGCCAGCAGCCAAGTTCGGGGTTGGGAGCAGTACTTC. Its protein is CASSQVRGWEQYF.